Below, 19 T cell receptor beta chains from the same sample are listed, as sequenced in a study of beta chain features in type 1 diabetes. All of the isolated RNA was reverse transcribed, so expressed TCRB transcripts were sequenced. The repertoire was sequenced with immunoSEQ multiplex PCR; TCRdb's copy has only in-frame clones and lacks some. The sample has about 150,000 clones, roughly 10% seen once; the top ten hold about 1.9%. The source material was central memory CD4+ T cells from blood. The source of these receptors is a man aged 18 to 29 in good health.

The rearrangement uses TRBV5-8 and TRBJ1-2; TRBD1 is a possible D gene (6 bases). The CDR3 extends over 15 amino acids. The germline V and J ends were trimmed by 1 base and 1 base, with 11 bases remaining between them. CDR1 and CDR2 (germline): SGHTS, YDEGEE. This CDR3 is CASSLLEGGNYGYTF. CDR3 sequence (DNA): TGTGCCAGCAGCTTGCTGGAGGGGGGTAACTATGGCTACACCTTC.

The chain links TRBV7-3 to TRBJ2-1; no clear D gene. The V end was cut by 8 bases, the J end by 5 bases, with 13 bases between. The CDR3 has 13 residues. CDR1 is SGHTA, CDR2 FQGTGA, per germline. CDR3 loop: CASGYGQDNEQFF. For the CDR3, the DNA is TGTGCCAGCGGATATGGGCAAGACAATGAGCAGTTCTTC.

This clone was seen a few times. The rearrangement uses TRBV27 and TRBJ2-7, with D possibly matching TRBD1 (6 bases). Germline lookup yields CDR1 MNHEY and CDR2 SMNVEV (reference sequence). V was cut by 2 bases and J by 0 bases, with 17 bases left in between. The CDR3 consists of 17 residues. CDR3 nucleotides: TGTGCCAGCAGTTTAAGAAGGGGGAGTTACGGCTCCTACGAGCAGTACTTC. Encoded protein: CASSLRRGSYGSYEQYF.

This clone was detected a few times. This chain links TRBV5-1 with TRBJ1-2; the D is unclear. CDR1 is SGHRS, CDR2 YFSETQ, per germline. V gave up 0 bases and J gave up 0 bases, with 9 bases separating them. The CDR3 has 15 residues. The CDR3 region has the DNA TGCGCCAGCAGCTTGGCCGGCAGCTCTAACTATGGCTACACCTTC. Translating it yields CASSLAGSSNYGYTF.

This clone was counted between two and nine times. This sequence joins TRBV28 and TRBJ2-4, with D uncertain. V was trimmed by 10 bases and J by 3 bases, leaving 16 bases between them. The CDR3 contains 14 residues. The germline gives CDR1 MDHEN, CDR2 SYDVKM. The CDR3 DNA reads as TGTGCCACCATAGCTGCTGGTCGCAAAAACATTCAGTACTTC. It specifies CATIAAGRKNIQYF.

In its sample, this clone was seen a few times. The chain recombines TRBV29-1 with TRBJ1-1, with D maybe TRBD1 (5 bases). The germline gives CDR1 SQVTM, CDR2 ANQGSEA. This CDR3 spans 12 amino acids. The ends were cut back, 2 bases at V and 4 bases at J, with 8 bases in the middle. CDR3 coding DNA: TGCAGCGTTGAACGCGGGGGCACTGAAGCTTTCTTT. This translates into CSVERGGTEAFF. The entire variable domain, with the rest obtained from reference TRBV29-1 and TRBJ1-1, is as follows: SAVISQKPSRDICQRGTSLTIQCQVDSQVTMMFWYRQQPGQSLTLIATANQGSEATYESGFVIDKFPISRPNLTFSTLTVSNMSPEDSSIYLCSVERGGTEAFFGQGTRLTVV.

This clone was seen more than once but under ten times. V gene TRBV28 combines with J gene TRBJ2-3; D tentatively reads TRBD1 or TRBD2 (5 bases each). Germline values: CDR1 MDHEN, CDR2 SYDVKM. Trimming left V 2 bases short and J 2 bases short, with 17 bases between. The length of the CDR3 is 17 residues. The CDR3 nucleotides are TGTGCCAGCAGTTTAGAGGGAATGGGGCCGAACACAGATACGCAGTATTTT. This gives the protein CASSLEGMGPNTDTQYF.

In this sample, this clone turned up a few times. This sequence joins TRBV4-3 and TRBJ2-1, with unresolved D. Trimming cost V 3 bases and J 8 bases, with 8 bases left between them. The length of the CDR3 is 12 residues. CDR1 is LGHNA, CDR2 YSLEER, per germline. This CDR3 reads CASSQSRYEQFF. The CDR3, as DNA: TGCGCCAGCAGCCAGAGTAGGTATGAGCAGTTCTTC.

CDR3 nucleotide sequence: TGTGCCAGCAGTTCAGGGAATCAGGGTGGCTACACCTTC. Protein sequence: CASSSGNQGGYTF. The genes are TRBV28 and TRBJ1-2, with D perhaps TRBD1 (5 bases). Germline CDR1 reads MDHEN; CDR2 reads SYDVKM. Trimming left V 4 bases short and J 7 bases short, with 13 bases between. The CDR3 covers 13 residues.

This chain uses TRBV4-3 with TRBJ2-1, with 8 bases that match TRBD1. The V gene's germline CDR1 is LGHNA and CDR2 YSLEER. Germline trimming cut 0 bases from V and 4 bases from J; bases unmatched to any gene: 2. The CDR3 is 15 residues long. CDR3 sequence reads: CASSQEGQGYNEQFF. As DNA, the CDR3 is TGCGCCAGCAGCCAAGAAGGACAGGGTTACAATGAGCAGTTCTTC.

This clone was observed at least ten times. The rearrangement links TRBV28 to TRBJ1-2, with 8 nucleotides matching TRBD1. The trim removed 5 bases at V and 7 bases at J, leaving 12 bases unmatched. Germline loops: CDR1 MDHEN, CDR2 SYDVKM. The CDR3 sequence is 15 residues long. The CDR3 region has the DNA TGTGCCAGCAGTCCACGGACAGGGTACCTATCTGGCTACACCTTC. It yields the protein CASSPRTGYLSGYTF.

In this sample, this clone turned up many times. The CDR3 loop reads CASSGTGNEQYF. In nucleotides, the CDR3 is TGTGCCAGCAGTGGGACAGGGAACGAGCAGTACTTC. V usage is TRBV25-1 and J usage is TRBJ2-7; 8 nucleotides agree with TRBD1. V gave up 4 bases and J gave up 5 bases; unmatched junction bases: 1. This CDR3 region has 12 residues. The germline V gene has CDR1 MGHDK and CDR2 SYGVNS.

The chain uses TRBV7-2 and TRBJ2-7; D is uncertain. This CDR3 is 11 amino acids long. Germline V CDR1 and CDR2: SGHTA, FQGNSA. V was trimmed by 5 bases and J by 3 bases, leaving 5 bases between them. The CDR3 coding sequence is TGTGCCAGCAGCCGAAACTACGAGCAGTACTTC. Translated, it gives CASSRNYEQYF.

The sample holds many counts of this clone. This rearrangement joins TRBV7-2 to TRBJ2-6, with D unresolved. V was pared by 8 bases and J by 2 bases, with 4 bases between. CDR1 is SGHTA and CDR2 is FQGNSA in the germline V gene. The CDR3 loop spans 12 amino acids. In DNA form, the CDR3 reads TGTGCCAGCGGGGCTGGGGCCAACGTCCTGACTTTC. Its protein is CASGAGANVLTF.

This chain links TRBV9 with TRBJ2-4, with 8 bases lining up with TRBD2. V trimming: 4 bases; J trimming: 6 bases; junction bases outside the gene matches: 18. Germline CDR1 reads SGDLS; CDR2 reads YYNGEE. This CDR3 region has 18 residues. The CDR3: CASSLTENTGTRANIQYF. Here the CDR3 DNA reads TGTGCCAGCAGCCTCACCGAAAATACCGGGACTAGGGCAAACATTCAGTACTTC. Full variable domain (outside the CDR3, taken from reference TRBV9 and TRBJ2-4): DSGVTQTPKHLITATGQRVTLRCSPRSGDLSVYWYQQSLDQGLQFLIQYYNGEERAKGNILERFSAQQFPDLHSELNLSSLELGDSALYFCASSLTENTGTRANIQYFGAGTRLSVL.

The chain carries TRBV7-2 and TRBJ2-5; 7 nucleotides align to TRBD1. Trimming cost V 5 bases and J 5 bases; bases outside gene matches: 11. The germline V gene encodes CDR1 SGHTA and CDR2 FQGNSA. The CDR3 has 15 residues. This CDR3 reads CASSPSRTGVETQYF. CDR3 DNA: TGTGCCAGCAGCCCCAGTAGAACAGGGGTCGAGACCCAGTACTTC.

This clone was seen more than once but under ten times. This chain connects TRBV5-1 to TRBJ2-5; D unresolved. Germline V CDR1 and CDR2: SGHRS, YFSETQ. The CDR3 loop spans 13 amino acids. Trimming shortened V by 5 bases and J by 3 bases, and 11 bases separated the two germline ends. The CDR3 spells CASRALAEETQYF. The CDR3 DNA follows: TGCGCCAGCAGGGCGCTCGCCGAAGAGACCCAGTACTTC.

The chain combines TRBV19 with TRBJ1-3; D not resolved. The CDR3 consists of 15 residues. The germline CDR1 and CDR2 sequences are LNHDA and SQIVND (reference sequence). The ends were cut back, 3 bases at V and 2 bases at J, with 11 bases in the middle. The CDR3 here is CASSIGRGTGNTIYF. Here the CDR3 DNA reads TGTGCCAGTAGTATTGGACGTGGAACTGGAAACACCATATATTTT.

This clone was seen at least ten times. The chain couples TRBV7-2 to TRBJ2-2; D might be TRBD1 or TRBD2, each matching 5 bases. The CDR3 is made up of 14 amino acids. The V end lost 1 base, the J end lost 4 bases, and 7 bases lay between the germline ends. Germline V CDR1 and CDR2: SGHTA, FQGNSA. CDR3 in DNA: TGTGCCAGCAGCTTAGGAGGGGTCACCGGGGAGCTGTTTTTT. This sequence encodes CASSLGGVTGELFF.